These 8 T cell receptor beta chains were all obtained from the same sample, sequenced in a study of T cell repertoires in cytomegalovirus infection. Their specific antigens are unknown. TCRdb fed the reads into MiXCR, producing one record per CDR3 protein. Of approximately 590,000 distinct CDR3 sequences listed, about 39% are singletons. The source material was cultured PBMCs, sampled from culture after CMV antigen stimulation. Receptors were obtained from a human donor in good health (CMV status not recorded). Some clones in this sample may be carry-over from other donors' samples.

The genes are TRBV12-3 or TRBV12-4 and TRBJ2-5; 8 nucleotides align to TRBD1. CDR3 length: 13 residues. The V gene end was trimmed by 6 bases and the J gene end by 2 bases; junction bases not matched to a gene: 2. CDR3 amino acids: CASSWTGQETQYF. CDR3 bases: TGTGCCAGCAGCTGGACAGGGCAAGAGACCCAGTACTTC.

The table lists this clonotype with a few counts. J is TRBJ1-4 and V is TRBV4-3; D gene ambiguous. This CDR3 contains 18 residues. CDR1 and CDR2 (germline): LGHNA, YSLEER. The ends were cut back, 4 bases at V and 0 bases at J, with 18 bases in the middle. The CDR3 is CASSRAPTAIATNEKLFF. In nucleotides, the CDR3 is TGCGCCAGCAGCCGGGCGCCAACGGCTATTGCAACTAATGAAAAACTGTTTTTT.

This clonotype was seen many times. The chain carries TRBV7-2 and TRBJ1-5; no reliable D call. Trimming cost V 4 bases and J 5 bases, with 30 bases left between them. CDR1 is SGHTA, CDR2 FQGNSA, per germline. This CDR3 has 20 amino acids. The CDR3: CASSSITDTHLKPIYQPQHF. In DNA form, the CDR3 reads TGTGCCAGCAGCTCCATCACCGACACTCACCTAAAACCAATCTATCAGCCCCAGCATTTT.

The chain combines TRBV4-1 with TRBJ2-1; 9 nucleotides align to TRBD2. The CDR3 extends over 17 amino acids. V shed 1 base and J 2 bases; nucleotides not matched to a gene: 6. Germline V gene data show CDR1 as MGHRA and CDR2 as YSYEKL. The CDR3 is CASSQVDAGGPYNEQFF. The CDR3 nucleotides are TGCGCCAGCAGCCAAGTTGACGCGGGGGGGCCCTACAATGAGCAGTTCTTC.

There are many counts of this clonotype. The V and J genes are TRBV12-3 or TRBV12-4 and TRBJ1-5, with D possibly being TRBD1 (6 bases). V was pared by 6 bases and J by 6 bases, with 15 bases between. The CDR3 spans 14 residues. Written as DNA, the CDR3 is TGTGCCAGCAGGCAGACAGGAGAACGTCAGCCCCAGCATTTT. Encoded protein: CASRQTGERQPQHF.

This clonotype was detected a few times. The chain links TRBV20-1 to TRBJ2-3; 16 bases align to TRBD2. The CDR3 is made up of 19 amino acids. Germline CDR1 is DFQATT and CDR2 is SNEGSKA (reference sequence). V was clipped by 0 bases and J by 4 bases; unmatched bases: 10. The CDR3 spells CSAREFGTSGGAEADTQYF. CDR3 nucleotide sequence: TGCAGTGCTAGAGAATTCGGGACTAGCGGGGGGGCCGAGGCAGATACGCAGTATTTT.

This clonotype was detected only a few times. The chain carries TRBV7-6 and TRBJ2-5; D gene uncertain. CDR3 length equals 12 residues. Germline lookup yields CDR1 SGHVS and CDR2 FNYEAQ. Trimming cost V 5 bases and J 5 bases, with 9 bases left between them. In nucleotides, the CDR3 is TGTGCCAGCAGCCCCCGCCCCGAGACCCAGTACTTC. It translates to CASSPRPETQYF.

V usage is TRBV19 and J usage is TRBJ1-2, with TRBD1 matching 10 bases. This CDR3 comprises 17 residues. The V segment lost 3 bases and the J segment 6 bases; nucleotides outside the gene matches: 13. The germline V gene encodes CDR1 LNHDA and CDR2 SQIVND (reference sequence). The CDR3, as DNA: TGTGCCAGTAGTATTACCGGGACAGGGGCAGGTTTGAATGGCTACACCTTC. Translating it yields CASSITGTGAGLNGYTF. Together with reference TRBV19 and TRBJ1-2, the CDR3 gives the full variable domain: DGGITQSPKYLFRKEGQNVTLSCEQNLNHDAMYWYRQDPGQGLRLIYYSQIVNDFQKGDIAEGYSVSREKKESFPLTVTSAQKNPTAFYLCASSITGTGAGLNGYTFGSGTRLTVV.